This T cell receptor (beta chain) was retrieved from a study of radiotherapy plus CTLA-4 blockade in lung cancer. Study findings and constraints: An expansion of tumor-derived TCR clones occurred in blood after radiotherapy plus ipilimumab.

This clone was detected only a few times. The antigen is undetermined. Repertoires were generated with immunoSEQ multiplex PCR, while TCRdb's copy carries only in-frame clones and drops some. The table has roughly 48,000 clones, around 69% seen once. Looked up from germline, CDR1 is LNHDA and CDR2 is SQIVND (reference sequence). CDR3 length: 14 residues. V was cut by 4 bases and J by 2 bases, with 11 bases left in between. The chain is built from TRBV19 and TRBJ1-2, with D maybe TRBD1 (6 bases). The material sequenced was peripheral blood, taken from a patient treated with radiotherapy plus ipilimumab. The sequence was collected from a human donor with non-small cell lung cancer who had stable disease on radiotherapy plus ipilimumab. The CDR3 loop is CASSRADRNYGYTF. CDR3 in DNA: TGTGCCAGTAGTAGAGCTGACAGGAACTATGGCTACACCTTC.